The 27 T cell receptor beta chains presented below share a single source sample, sequenced in a study of blood T cell repertoires in COVID-19. This table comes from immunoSEQ multiplex PCR, and its TCRdb copy is limited to in-frame clones, with some not included. The repertoire holds about 200,000 clones, with roughly 88% as singletons. The sequenced material came from peripheral blood. Every receptor here comes from a man aged 40-55 years with acute or convalescent COVID-19.

This chain links TRBV15 with TRBJ1-3; the D is unclear. CDR3 length equals 15 residues. Trimming cost V 3 bases and J 2 bases, with 11 bases left between them. Germline V gives CDR1 LNHNV, CDR2 YYDKDF (reference sequence). CDR3 in amino acids: CATSRALPAGNTIYF. For the CDR3, the DNA is TGTGCCACCAGCAGGGCCCTCCCTGCTGGAAACACCATATATTTT.

The sample holds a few counts of this clone. V gene TRBV10-3 combines with J gene TRBJ2-1, with a weak D call TRBD2 (6 bases). V was shortened by 4 bases and J by 10 bases, with 20 bases between the two germline ends. Germline assignment: CDR1 ENHRY and CDR2 SYGVKD. There are 15 residues in the CDR3. CDR3 region: CAISVGDFRQKEQFF. CDR3 in DNA: TGTGCCATCAGTGTTGGGGACTTCCGTCAAAAAGAGCAGTTCTTC.

The V and J genes are TRBV19 and TRBJ1-5; D gene uncertain. The CDR3 length is 13 residues. Germline V gene data show CDR1 as LNHDA and CDR2 as SQIVND (reference sequence). V lost 7 bases and J 4 bases, leaving 11 bases between the germline ends. The CDR3 is CASTKLWNQPQHF. The CDR3 bases are TGTGCCAGTACCAAACTTTGGAATCAGCCCCAGCATTTT.

In this sample, this clone turned up once. The chain employs TRBV5-8 and TRBJ2-1; TRBD1 aligns across 7 bases. J gave up 3 bases and V 4 bases, and 7 bases lay outside the gene matches. The germline gives CDR1 SGHTS, CDR2 YDEGEE. The CDR3 loop spans 15 amino acids. CDR3 sequence (DNA): TGTGCCAGCAGCCCCGGGACAGTCAACTACAATGAGCAGTTCTTC. This gives the protein CASSPGTVNYNEQFF.

This clone occurred once. This chain uses TRBV3-1 (or the pseudogene TRBV3-2) with TRBJ1-2; TRBD1 might be the D (5 bases). Germline lookup yields CDR1 LGHDT and CDR2 YNNKEL (reference sequence). The V end lost 1 base, the J end lost 1 base, and 13 bases lay between the germline ends. The CDR3 length is 16 residues. CDR3 in amino acids: CASSQGDSRSNYGYTF. The CDR3 DNA reads as TGTGCCAGCAGCCAAGGTGACAGTCGGAGTAACTATGGCTACACCTTC.

V gene TRBV10-2 combines with J gene TRBJ1-6; maybe TRBD1 (5 bases). V gave up 7 bases and J gave up 10 bases, with 14 bases separating them. Germline V gene sequence: CDR1 WSHSY, CDR2 SAAADI. CDR3 length: 13 residues. CDR3 protein: CASTQGVGSPLHF. The DNA of the CDR3 is TGCGCCAGCACCCAAGGGGTCGGGTCACCCCTCCACTTT.

This clone occurred once. The chain is built from TRBV7-2 and TRBJ1-2; D might be TRBD1 (5 bases). Germline V gives CDR1 SGHTA, CDR2 FQGNSA. The CDR3 totals 15 residues. Trimming removed 6 bases at V and 6 bases at J, with 20 bases between. CDR3: CASSRPGEDRNGYTF. The CDR3 DNA is TGTGCCAGCAGTCGCCCGGGGGAGGATCGGAATGGCTACACCTTC.

The chain employs TRBV9 and TRBJ1-4, with D perhaps TRBD1 (5 bases). This CDR3 has 16 amino acids. CDR1 is SGDLS and CDR2 is YYNGEE in the germline V gene. Trimming pared 3 bases from V and 7 bases from J, leaving 19 bases between. The CDR3 loop reads CASSGGDVEDPEKLFF. The CDR3 bases are TGTGCCAGCAGCGGGGGGGACGTGGAGGATCCTGAAAAACTGTTTTTT.

The chain combines TRBV5-4 with TRBJ2-3, with TRBD1 matching 7 bases. The V and J ends lost 4 bases and 4 bases, in that order; junction bases with no gene match: 6. This CDR3 is built from 14 residues. Germline values: CDR1 SGHNT, CDR2 YYREEE (reference sequence). DNA of the CDR3: TGTGCCAGCAGCGCCCGACAGGGTGCAGATACGCAGTATTTT. Residues: CASSARQGADTQYF.

J is TRBJ2-3 and V is TRBV18; 13 bases align to TRBD2. There are 16 residues in the CDR3. J gave up 6 bases and V 3 bases, and 6 bases lay outside the gene matches. Germline-derived CDR1 and CDR2 are KGHSH and LQKENI. CDR3 residues: CASSPRLAGGGDTQYF. CDR3 in DNA: TGTGCCAGCTCACCGAGACTAGCGGGAGGAGGGGATACGCAGTATTTT.

This clone was observed a single time. The chain has TRBV12-3 or TRBV12-4 and TRBJ1-5; D is unclear. V was shortened by 3 bases and J by 7 bases, with 7 bases between the two germline ends. This CDR3 is built from 12 residues. The CDR3 coding sequence is TGTGCCAGCAGTTTGTTTAGCCAGCCCCAGCATTTT. It codes for CASSLFSQPQHF.

This chain joins TRBV5-1 and TRBJ2-1, with 15 nucleotides matching TRBD2. Germline V lookup: CDR1 SGHRS, CDR2 YFSETQ. CDR3 length equals 16 residues. With V trimmed by 4 bases and J by 6 bases, 5 bases remained unmatched. The CDR3 region has the DNA TGCGCCAGCAGCCAGGGACTAGCGGGAGGTCGCAATGAGCAGTTCTTC. It is translated as CASSQGLAGGRNEQFF.

To note about this clone: This may stem from a read error, because a much larger clone lies one nucleotide away. At the DNA level, this CDR3 is encoded by other sequences in the same sample as well. The V call is TRBV3-1 (or the pseudogene TRBV3-2), the J call TRBJ2-6; TRBD1 matches at 7 bases. Trimming cost V 4 bases and J 0 bases; bases outside gene matches: 0. There are 15 residues in the CDR3. In germline, CDR1 is LGHDT, CDR2 YNNKEL (reference sequence). Here the CDR3 reads CASSRDSSGANVLTF. The DNA of the CDR3 is TGTGCCAGCAGCCGGGACAGCTCTGGGGCCAACGTCCTGACTTTC.

The chain is built from TRBV7-8 and TRBJ2-2; perhaps TRBD1 as D (5 bases). Trimming stripped 5 bases from V and 7 bases from J, with 14 bases between. The length of the CDR3 is 14 residues. Germline CDR1 reads SGHVS; CDR2 reads FQNEAQ. The CDR3 is CASSLNHRNGELFF. The CDR3 DNA is TGTGCCAGCAGCCTCAATCACAGGAACGGGGAGCTGTTTTTT.

The genes are TRBV2 and TRBJ1-1, with TRBD1 as a possible D gene (6 bases). Trimming removed 8 bases from V and 2 bases from J, with 12 bases in between. Per the germline V gene, CDR1 is SNHLY and CDR2 is FYNNEI. The CDR3 runs 13 residues. The CDR3 is CASGADRNTEAFF. The CDR3 DNA sequence: TGTGCCAGCGGCGCGGACAGAAACACTGAAGCTTTCTTT.

The chain employs TRBV6-5 and TRBJ1-2, with D possibly being TRBD1 (6 bases). CDR1 and CDR2 (germline): MNHEY, SVGAGI. V was trimmed by 8 bases and J by 4 bases, leaving 17 bases between them. The CDR3 totals 14 residues. In nucleotides, the CDR3 is TGTGCCAGCGCCAGAAACAGGGATGGCTATGGCTACACCTTC. It codes for CASARNRDGYGYTF.

This chain connects TRBV14 to TRBJ1-3; no clear D gene. This CDR3 comprises 16 residues. V lost 0 bases, J lost 1 base, and 10 bases lay in between. Germline CDR1 reads SGHDN; CDR2 reads FVKESK. This chain's CDR3 is CASSQEQRISGNTIYF. The CDR3 DNA follows: TGTGCCAGCAGCCAAGAACAGAGAATATCTGGAAACACCATATATTTT. The whole variable domain, filled in from reference TRBV14 and TRBJ1-3, reads EAGVTQFPSHSVIEKGQTVTLRCDPISGHDNLYWYRRVMGKEIKFLLHFVKESKQDESGMPNNRFLAERTGGTYSTLKVQPAELEDSGVYFCASSQEQRISGNTIYFGEGSWLTVV.

This clone has only a few counts. The gene calls are TRBV11-2 and TRBJ1-1; D uncertain. Per germline, CDR1 SGHAT and CDR2 FQNNGV. Trimming pared 5 bases from V and 1 base from J, leaving 17 bases between. This CDR3 is 16 amino acids long. CDR3 sequence reads: CASSHPWAGRNTEAFF. The CDR3 DNA reads TGTGCCAGCAGCCATCCTTGGGCAGGCCGGAACACTGAAGCTTTCTTT. The entire variable domain, with the rest obtained from reference TRBV11-2 and TRBJ1-1, is as follows: EAGVAQSPRYKIIEKRQSVAFWCNPISGHATLYWYQQILGQGPKLLIQFQNNGVVDDSQLPKDRFSAERLKGVDSTLKIQPAKLEDSAVYLCASSHPWAGRNTEAFFGQGTRLTVV.

The chain recombines TRBV18 with TRBJ1-1, with TRBD1 identical over 7 bases. Trimming took 3 bases from V and 2 from J; bases not matched to a gene: 9. This CDR3 contains 16 residues. Germline CDR1 and CDR2: KGHSH and LQKENI. The DNA of the CDR3 is TGTGCCAGCTCACCCACAAGACAGGGATCAAACACTGAAGCTTTCTTT. Translating gives CASSPTRQGSNTEAFF.

The chain links TRBV6-5 to TRBJ2-3; tentative D call: TRBD2 (6 bases). Looked up from germline, CDR1 is MNHEY and CDR2 is SVGAGI. The ends were cut back, 6 bases at V and 2 bases at J, with 9 bases in the middle. The CDR3 runs to 13 residues. CDR3 in DNA: TGTGCCAGCAGGGGCGGGGCCACAGATACGCAGTATTTT. Its protein is CASRGGATDTQYF.

The J gene is TRBJ2-1, the V gene TRBV21-1; the table calls TRBD2, which could not be checked here. TRBV21-1 is a pseudogene segment. This CDR3 spans 14 amino acids. As DNA, the CDR3 is TGTGCCAGGGGCAAGCGGGAGAGGGACAATGAGCAGTTCTTC. Encoded protein: CARGKRERDNEQFF.

The rearrangement uses TRBV18 and TRBJ1-5, with TRBD1 matching 7 bases. The germline V gene has CDR1 KGHSH and CDR2 LQKENI. The CDR3 contains 13 residues. Unmatched junction bases numbered 4, after V lost 4 bases and J lost 7 bases. CDR3 loop: CASSRDSSQPQHF. The CDR3 DNA is TGTGCCAGCTCACGGGACAGTTCCCAGCCCCAGCATTTT.

This sequence joins TRBV28 and TRBJ1-5; a possible D gene is TRBD1 (6 bases). The germline V and J ends were trimmed by 6 bases and 10 bases, with 16 bases remaining between them. There are 13 residues in the CDR3. The V gene's germline CDR1 is MDHEN and CDR2 SYDVKM. The CDR3 DNA follows: TGTGCCAGCAGCTCCGAGACAGGACGACCCCAGCATTTT. Translating it yields CASSSETGRPQHF. Together with reference TRBV28 and TRBJ1-5, the CDR3 gives the full variable domain: DVKVTQSSRYLVKRTGEKVFLECVQDMDHENMFWYRQDPGLGLRLIYFSYDVKMKEKGDIPEGYSVSREKKERFSLILESASTNQTSMYLCASSSETGRPQHFGDGTRLSIL.

The V call is TRBV4-2, the J call TRBJ2-1, with 9 bases lining up with TRBD2. Unmatched junction bases numbered 12, after V lost 5 bases and J lost 7 bases. The CDR3 is made up of 16 amino acids. Germline V gene lookup returns CDR1 LGHNA and CDR2 YNFKEQ. The DNA for the CDR3 is TGTGCCAGCAGCAACCACTTTAGCGGGAGTAATAATGAGCAGTTCTTC. The encoded protein is CASSNHFSGSNNEQFF.

The chain couples TRBV7-8 to TRBJ1-5; perhaps TRBD1 as D (6 bases). The length of the CDR3 is 13 residues. Germline V gene lookup returns CDR1 SGHVS and CDR2 FQNEAQ. Trimming stripped 3 bases from V and 11 bases from J, with 14 bases between. Here the CDR3 DNA reads TGTGCCAGCAGCTTCGCGTCTACAGGGACCCAGCATTTT. Translated: CASSFASTGTQHF. Full variable domain (remainder filled in from reference TRBV7-8 and TRBJ1-5): GAGVSQSPRYKVAKRGQDVALRCDPISGHVSLFWYQQALGQGPEFLTYFQNEAQLDKSGLPSDRFFAERPEGSVSTLKIQRTQQEDSAVYLCASSFASTGTQHFGDGTRLSIL.

The CDR3 loop reads CASSSPQGSSYNSPLHF. DNA of the CDR3: TGTGCCAGCAGCTCACCACAGGGGAGCTCCTATAATTCACCCCTCCACTTT. The chain employs TRBV7-2 and TRBJ1-6; 7 bases align to TRBD1. Germline V gene data show CDR1 as SGHTA and CDR2 as FQGNSA. The V segment lost 4 bases and the J segment 0 bases; nucleotides outside the gene matches: 6. The CDR3 runs 17 residues.

The chain joins TRBV20-1 to TRBJ1-5, with a tentative D call TRBD1 (6 bases). CDR3 size: 14 residues. V lost 3 bases, J lost 0 bases, and 9 bases lay in between. The germline gives CDR1 DFQATT, CDR2 SNEGSKA (reference sequence). This CDR3 is CSASGTYSNQPQHF. As DNA, the CDR3 is TGCAGTGCTAGTGGGACATATAGCAATCAGCCCCAGCATTTT.